This T cell receptor beta chain was sequenced for a study of cytomegalovirus exposure and HLA in healthy donors. Study-wide context: As released early, the data held roughly 85 million unique TCRs from HLA-typed donors.

Notes on this clone: The antigen remains undetermined.

PCR involved 60 Vbeta and 13 Jbeta primers. Assay used: immunoSEQ multiplex PCR; TCRdb lists only in-frame clones, some missing. The sample has under 200,000 clones; 80% are singletons. The ends lost 2 bases at V and 2 bases at J; junction bases unmatched: 11. Germline loops: CDR1 MGHRA, CDR2 YSYEKL. The CDR3 totals 17 residues. Study-wide results and caveats: Some V segments (TRBV6-2 and TRBV6-3 among them) were excluded as indistinguishable.

Each donor's status was that of a healthy bone marrow donor. Material: PBMCs. The TCR originated in a middle-aged man in good health and CMV-seronegative. The chain employs TRBV4-1 and TRBJ2-7; 8 positions match TRBD2. CDR3: CASSQSRLRGGPYEQYF. The CDR3 nucleotides are TGCGCCAGCAGCCAAAGTCGCCTTCGGGGGGGGCCCTACGAGCAGTACTTC.